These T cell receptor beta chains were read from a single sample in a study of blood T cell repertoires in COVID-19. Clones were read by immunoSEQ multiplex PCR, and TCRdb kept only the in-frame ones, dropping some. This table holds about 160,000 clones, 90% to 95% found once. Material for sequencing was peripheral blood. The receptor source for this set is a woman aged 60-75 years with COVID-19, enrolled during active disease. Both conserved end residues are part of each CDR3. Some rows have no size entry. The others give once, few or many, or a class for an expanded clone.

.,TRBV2,CASSGAGDYEQYF
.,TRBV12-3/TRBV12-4,CASSLRGGQPQHF
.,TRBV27,CASSRGLSPFSYEQYF
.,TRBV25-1,CASSVPGGQGAVFCGYTF
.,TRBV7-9,CASSFRQSNTEAFF
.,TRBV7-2,CASSPGSLVGAGETQYF
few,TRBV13,CASSSKDRGLGPYNSPLHF
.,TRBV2,CASRALDRANTEAFF
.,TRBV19,CASSVQDRGWGNTEAFF
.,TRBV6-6,CASSYYSRSGYGYTF
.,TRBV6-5,CASRMTGAGEKLFF
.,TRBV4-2,CASSQDVYGYRVNQPQHF
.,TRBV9,CASSRTSSGNQPQHF
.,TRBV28,CASSFGTGSYGGYTF
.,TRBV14,CASSQVWGLRNEKLFF
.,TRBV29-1,CSTRTGGRSTEAFF
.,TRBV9,CASSVGRRGNTEAFF
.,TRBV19,CASSMGDRVNSPLHF
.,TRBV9,CASSVVAGGASGTGELFF
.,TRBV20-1,CSASSSGGAGETQYF
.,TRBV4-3,CASSQDLAATGGRNEQFF
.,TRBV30,CAWSRTGAAEKLFF
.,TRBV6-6,CASRGQTYGYTF
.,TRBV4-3,CASSPSTGPRRLFF
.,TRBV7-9,CASSLGEYSNQPQHF
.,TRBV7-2,CASSLGWTHSYEQYF
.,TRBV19,CASSIRRSGYEQYF
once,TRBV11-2,CASSLKRGYTDTQYF
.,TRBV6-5,CASSRGGGQPQHF
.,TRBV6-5,CASSQGQVNEKLFF
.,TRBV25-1,CASSEYTEAEAFF
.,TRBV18,CASSPPGSYGYTF
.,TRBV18,CASSPAWDSKNSPLHF